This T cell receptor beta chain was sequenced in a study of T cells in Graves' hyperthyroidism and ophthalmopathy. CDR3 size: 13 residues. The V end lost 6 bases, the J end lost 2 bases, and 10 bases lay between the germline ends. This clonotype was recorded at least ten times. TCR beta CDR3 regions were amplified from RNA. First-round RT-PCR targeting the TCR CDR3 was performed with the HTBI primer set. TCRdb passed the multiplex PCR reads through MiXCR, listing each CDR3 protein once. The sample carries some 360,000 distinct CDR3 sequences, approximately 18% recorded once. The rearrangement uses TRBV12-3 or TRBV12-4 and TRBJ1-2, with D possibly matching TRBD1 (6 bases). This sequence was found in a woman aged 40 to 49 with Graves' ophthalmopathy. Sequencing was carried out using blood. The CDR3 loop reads CASSRGQNYGYTF. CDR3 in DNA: TGTGCCAGCAGCCGAGGACAGAACTATGGCTACACCTTC.